The clone carrying this T cell receptor (beta chain) occurred many times. What it binds is unknown. This sample is part of a study of CD8 T cells in ankylosing spondylitis. The study's findings and limits: From matched ankylosing spondylitis synovial fluid, disease-linked clones were reportedly recovered at significantly enriched levels. Earlier literature documents some of the motif variants in reactive arthritis synovial fluid and blood.

Quantitative 5'-RACE was performed with molecular barcodes, and it yielded the TCR beta libraries. Each CDR3 protein gets one entry after TCRdb re-called the 5' RACE reads with MiXCR. The table lists about 320,000 distinct CDR3 sequences, approximately 10% of them singletons, with roughly 9.1% in the top ten. The CDR3 covers 12 residues. Germline V lookup: CDR1 WSHSY, CDR2 SAAADI. Trimming pared 1 base from V and 10 bases from J, leaving 8 bases between. The receptor comes from a female donor with ankylosing spondylitis or in good health (not recorded which). Sample: blood, either unsorted or a sorted T cell fraction (not recorded which). The V call is TRBV10-2, the J call TRBJ2-1; maybe TRBD2 (6 bases). CDR3 nucleotide sequence: TGCGCCAGCAGTGAGTGGGACTCCGAGCAGTTCTTC. Translated, it gives CASSEWDSEQFF.